These 2 T cell receptor beta chains originate from one sample sequenced in a study of T cell changes during pregnancy in multiple sclerosis. Produced via immunoSEQ multiplex PCR; TCRdb's table is partial and in-frame only. The table records about 69,000 clones, approximately 91% of them present only once. Sequencing used peripheral blood, obtained in the third trimester of pregnancy. The receptor source for this set is a female donor with multiple sclerosis, enrolled in a pregnancy study.

By share, this clone counts as medium-sized. The chain uses TRBV6-4 and TRBJ2-2; the match to TRBD2 covers 8 bases. CDR1 MRHNA and CDR2 SNTAGT come from the germline V gene. With 3 bases clipped from V and 3 bases from J, the junction kept 0 bases outside the gene matches. There are 14 residues in the CDR3. CDR3 residues: CASSETSDTGELFF. The DNA of the CDR3 is TGTGCCAGCAGTGAGACTAGCGACACCGGGGAGCTGTTTTTT.

The V gene is TRBV5-4, the J gene TRBJ1-1, with a tentative D call TRBD1 (5 bases). The CDR3 covers 12 residues. V lost 0 bases, J lost 7 bases, and 7 bases lay in between. CDR1 and CDR2 from the germline V gene are SGHNT and YYREEE (reference sequence). In DNA form, the CDR3 reads TGTGCCAGCAGCTTGGGGGGCGTTGAAGCTTTCTTT. Translation gives CASSLGGVEAFF. The entire variable domain, with the rest obtained from reference TRBV5-4 and TRBJ1-1, is as follows: ETGVTQSPTHLIKTRGQQVTLRCSSQSGHNTVSWYQQALGQGPQFIFQYYREEENGRGNFPPRFSGLQFPNYSSELNVNALELDDSALYLCASSLGGVEAFFGQGTRLTVV.